A single sample gave rise to the 24 T cell receptor beta chains below, sequenced in a study of shared clonotypes between healthy human individuals. Some clones are missing from TCRdb's copy, which holds only in-frame ones; the method was immunoSEQ multiplex PCR. The data show millions of clones, 93% seen once. The sequenced sample was naive CD4+ T cells from PBMCs. Subset given: CD45RA+ positively selected. Receptors were obtained from a man between 18 and 35 years old in good health. Some clones in this sample may be carry-over from other donors' samples.

The chain links TRBV6-6 to TRBJ1-1, with D unresolved. CDR1 is MNHNY, CDR2 SVGAGI, per germline (reference sequence). The CDR3 has 13 amino acids. V lost 6 bases and J lost 7, with 15 bases in between. This CDR3 reads CASSRGSTLEAFF. Here the CDR3 DNA reads TGTGCCAGCAGCCGAGGATCGACCCTTGAAGCTTTCTTT.

The rearrangement links TRBV30 to TRBJ1-5; possibly TRBD1 for D (6 bases). Germline CDR1 is GTSNPN and CDR2 is SVGIG (reference sequence). V was clipped by 2 bases and J by 5 bases, with 13 bases between them. The CDR3 totals 14 residues. CDR3 bases: TGTGCCTGGAGTTGGGGGGCGGTTGATCAGCCCCAGCATTTT. This encodes CAWSWGAVDQPQHF. Full variable domain (remainder filled in from reference TRBV30 and TRBJ1-5): SQTIHQWPATLVQPVGSPLSLECTVEGTSNPNLYWYRQAAGRGLQLLFYSVGIGQISSEVPQNLSASRPQDRQFILSSKKLLLSDSGFYLCAWSWGAVDQPQHFGDGTRLSIL.

This CDR3 is CASSLVSGLGDEQFF. CDR3 bases: TGTGCCAGCAGCTTAGTTTCGGGGTTGGGCGATGAGCAGTTCTTC. J is TRBJ2-1 and V is TRBV11-3, with D perhaps TRBD2 (5 bases). This CDR3 comprises 15 residues. Germline values: CDR1 SGHNT, CDR2 YENEEA. Trimming removed 1 base at V and 8 bases at J, with 15 bases between.

V and J are TRBV7-2 and TRBJ2-5; TRBD2 is a possible D gene (7 bases). Germline CDR1 and CDR2: SGHTA and FQGNSA. The length of the CDR3 is 18 residues. With 2 bases removed from V and 0 bases from J, the gap between germline ends came to 19 bases. As DNA, the CDR3 is TGTGCCAGCAGCTTATACGGAGGGGGGGGACCGTACCAAGAGACCCAGTACTTC. Residues: CASSLYGGGGPYQETQYF.

This clone was found once. The chain is built from TRBV7-6 and TRBJ2-4, with 11 bases fitting TRBD2. The germline CDR1 and CDR2 sequences are SGHVS and FNYEAQ. This CDR3 is 18 amino acids long. Losses at the gene ends were 6 bases for V and 0 bases for J; bases not matched to a gene: 10. The CDR3 DNA is TGTGCCAGCAGTCCAGGACTAGCGGGTGAGCTAGCCAAAAACATTCAGTACTTC. It is translated as CASSPGLAGELAKNIQYF.

This sequence joins TRBV18 and TRBJ2-1; D is undetermined. The V gene lost 4 bases and the J gene lost 8 bases, with 18 bases spanning the gap. CDR3 length: 15 residues. Germline-derived CDR1 and CDR2 are KGHSH and LQKENI. The CDR3 spells CASSRAIPPSDEQFF. In nucleotides, the CDR3 is TGTGCCAGCTCACGGGCCATCCCACCCAGCGATGAGCAGTTCTTC.

The V call is TRBV27, the J call TRBJ2-2; D gene unclear. The CDR3 spans 13 residues. V was cut by 0 bases and J by 6 bases, with 5 bases left in between. Germline V gene lookup returns CDR1 MNHEY and CDR2 SMNVEV (reference sequence). The CDR3 region has the DNA TGTGCCAGCAGTTTATCGCGCCCCGGGGAGCTGTTTTTT. It codes for CASSLSRPGELFF.

Remarks on this clone: This sample also contains other DNA sequences that code for the same CDR3. The chain uses TRBV5-1 and TRBJ1-1, with a possible D match to TRBD1 (6 bases). With 0 bases removed from V and 1 base from J, the gap between germline ends came to 10 bases. Germline-derived CDR1 and CDR2 are SGHRS and YFSETQ. The CDR3 contains 15 residues. CDR3 sequence reads: CASSLVPGQNTEAFF. CDR3 nucleotide sequence: TGCGCCAGCAGCTTGGTTCCGGGACAGAACACTGAAGCTTTCTTT.

The J gene is TRBJ2-7, the V gene TRBV28; D is possibly TRBD1 (6 bases). Trimming left V 6 bases short and J 4 bases short, with 13 bases between. This CDR3 region has 13 residues. The germline V gene encodes CDR1 MDHEN and CDR2 SYDVKM. CDR3 nucleotides: TGTGCCAGCAGATCAGGGGTGAGGTACGAGCAGTACTTC. It yields the protein CASRSGVRYEQYF.

This clone occurred once. The rearrangement joins TRBV9 to TRBJ2-7; 10 positions agree with TRBD1. Trimming took 3 bases from V and 6 from J; bases not matched to a gene: 6. CDR3 length: 14 residues. Germline lookup yields CDR1 SGDLS and CDR2 YYNGEE. CDR3 in amino acids: CASSAGQGHREQYF. The DNA of the CDR3 is TGTGCCAGCAGCGCGGGACAGGGGCACCGCGAGCAGTACTTC. Full variable domain (remainder filled in from reference TRBV9 and TRBJ2-7): DSGVTQTPKHLITATGQRVTLRCSPRSGDLSVYWYQQSLDQGLQFLIQYYNGEERAKGNILERFSAQQFPDLHSELNLSSLELGDSALYFCASSAGQGHREQYFGPGTRLTVT.

V and J are TRBV7-3 and TRBJ2-1; 9 nucleotides match TRBD1. Trimming cost V 5 bases and J 7 bases; bases outside gene matches: 12. The CDR3 is 16 amino acids. From germline, CDR1 is SGHTA and CDR2 FQGTGA. The CDR3 DNA reads TGTGCCAGCAGCGTACCCGGGACAGGGATGAAGAATGAGCAGTTCTTC. Encoded protein: CASSVPGTGMKNEQFF. The full variable domain, its missing parts supplied by reference TRBV7-3 and TRBJ2-1, is GAGVSQTPSNKVTEKGKYVELRCDPISGHTALYWYRQSLGQGPEFLIYFQGTGAADDSGLPNDRFFAVRPEGSVSTLKIQRTERGDSAVYLCASSVPGTGMKNEQFFGPGTRLTVL.

The J gene is TRBJ2-7, the V gene TRBV5-6; maybe TRBD2 (6 bases). The germline CDR1 and CDR2 sequences are SGHDT and YYEEEE. The CDR3 is made up of 17 amino acids. Trimming took 4 bases from V and 0 from J, leaving 20 bases between them. CDR3 DNA: TGTGCCAGCAGCCTAAGAGCTGGGACTTACAGCTCCTACGAGCAGTACTTC. Amino acids: CASSLRAGTYSSYEQYF.

The CDR3 nucleotides are TGTGCCAGCAGCCAAGCGGGCAGCCACACAGATACGCAGTATTTT. This gives the protein CASSQAGSHTDTQYF. This rearrangement joins TRBV7-2 to TRBJ2-3, with D possibly TRBD2 on 6 matching bases. Trimming pared 5 bases from V and 2 bases from J, leaving 14 bases between. This CDR3 has 15 residues. Germline V CDR1 and CDR2: SGHTA, FQGNSA.

The chain combines TRBV28 with TRBJ1-5; 9 bases fit TRBD1. Trimming took 8 bases from V and 7 from J; bases not matched to a gene: 15. Germline-derived CDR1 and CDR2 are MDHEN and SYDVKM. The CDR3 runs to 16 residues. Here the CDR3 DNA reads TGTGCCAGCGAATCCGGACGACAGGGGGTCTGGCAGCCCCAGCATTTT. This translates into CASESGRQGVWQPQHF. Full variable domain (missing parts from reference TRBV28 and TRBJ1-5): DVKVTQSSRYLVKRTGEKVFLECVQDMDHENMFWYRQDPGLGLRLIYFSYDVKMKEKGDIPEGYSVSREKKERFSLILESASTNQTSMYLCASESGRQGVWQPQHFGDGTRLSIL.

J is TRBJ2-7 and V is TRBV30; 11 bases fit TRBD2. The CDR3 is 13 amino acids. Unmatched junction bases numbered 5, after V lost 5 bases and J lost 5 bases. The V gene's germline CDR1 is GTSNPN and CDR2 SVGIG (reference sequence). CDR3 protein: CAWDRLAGHEQYF. The CDR3 nucleotides read TGTGCCTGGGACAGACTAGCGGGGCACGAGCAGTACTTC.

V gene TRBV18 combines with J gene TRBJ2-7, with TRBD1 matching 7 bases. Germline loops: CDR1 KGHSH, CDR2 LQKENI. CDR3 size: 17 residues. The V gene end was trimmed by 1 base and the J gene end by 5 bases; junction bases not matched to a gene: 14. The CDR3 loop is CASSPLSITGQLHEQYF. Here the CDR3 DNA reads TGTGCCAGCTCACCACTCTCGATCACGGGACAGCTCCACGAGCAGTACTTC.

This chain uses TRBV28 with TRBJ1-2; TRBD1 aligns across 7 bases. The CDR3 consists of 14 residues. V gave up 7 bases and J gave up 6 bases; unmatched junction bases: 11. CDR1 MDHEN and CDR2 SYDVKM come from the germline V gene. CDR3 DNA sequence: TGTGCCAGCACTTACCTACCGGGACAGAATGGCTACACCTTC. Translating it yields CASTYLPGQNGYTF.

CDR3 loop: CAWSPSGGSSYNSPLHF. Written as DNA, the CDR3 is TGTGCCTGGAGTCCTTCCGGGGGGAGCTCCTATAATTCACCCCTCCACTTT. The chain has TRBV30 and TRBJ1-6; the D gene is possibly TRBD1 (5 bases). Trimming removed 2 bases at V and 0 bases at J, with 14 bases between. Germline lookup yields CDR1 GTSNPN and CDR2 SVGIG (reference sequence). This CDR3 is 17 amino acids long.

The V gene is TRBV25-1, the J gene TRBJ1-3; weak D call: TRBD1 (5 bases). This CDR3 region has 16 residues. The germline CDR1 and CDR2 sequences are MGHDK and SYGVNS. V dropped 2 bases and J dropped 4 bases, with 15 bases sitting between them. Here the CDR3 DNA reads TGTGCCAGCAGTGAAGGCAGGGCAAATCCAGGAAACACCATATATTTT. Protein product: CASSEGRANPGNTIYF.

The chain uses TRBV5-1 and TRBJ1-4; 10 bases agree with TRBD1. The CDR3 totals 17 residues. V shed 3 bases, J shed 0 bases, and the junction held 5 bases outside the gene matches. The germline gives CDR1 SGHRS, CDR2 YFSETQ. The CDR3 DNA reads as TGCGCCAGCAGCTCCGGGACAGGGGCGACAACTAATGAAAAACTGTTTTTT. Translated, it gives CASSSGTGATTNEKLFF.

This sequence joins TRBV29-1 and TRBJ2-3; 10 bases match TRBD1. The CDR3 extends over 16 amino acids. Per the germline V gene, CDR1 is SQVTM and CDR2 is ANQGSEA. V shed 6 bases and J 3 bases; nucleotides not matched to a gene: 12. This CDR3 is CSVQNYGTGATDTQYF. The CDR3 DNA reads TGCAGCGTGCAAAACTACGGGACAGGGGCGACAGATACGCAGTATTTT.

The J gene is TRBJ2-2, the V gene TRBV5-1; 9 nucleotides align to TRBD1. The CDR3 length is 15 residues. V shed 1 base, J shed 5 bases, and the junction held 3 bases outside the gene matches. Germline lookup yields CDR1 SGHRS and CDR2 YFSETQ. The CDR3, as DNA: TGCGCCAGCAGCTTGTTCGACAGGGGGACCGGGGAGCTGTTTTTT. It yields the protein CASSLFDRGTGELFF.

This rearrangement joins TRBV12-5 to TRBJ2-7, with 7 bases that match TRBD1. The CDR3 covers 14 residues. Trimming cost V 5 bases and J 2 bases; bases outside gene matches: 6. CDR1 and CDR2 from the germline V gene are LGHNT and FRNRAP. The CDR3 sequence: CASGLRDSAYEQYF. The CDR3, as DNA: TGTGCTAGTGGTCTCCGGGACAGCGCCTACGAGCAGTACTTC.

The J gene is TRBJ1-5, the V gene TRBV28; D not resolved. The germline CDR1 and CDR2 sequences are MDHEN and SYDVKM. There are 17 residues in the CDR3. The V end lost 6 bases, the J end lost 1 base, and 19 bases lay between the germline ends. The chain's CDR3 is CASRTPGGRRSNQPQHF. CDR3 coding DNA: TGTGCCAGCAGAACCCCCGGAGGCAGGAGGAGCAATCAGCCCCAGCATTTT.